This T cell receptor beta chain was retrieved from a study of CD8+ T cells in alopecia areata. Whole-study context: Treated patients took oral tofacitinib at 5 to 10 mg twice daily.

Reverse transcribed after extraction, RNA yielded cDNA as the sequencing template. The data were produced by immunoSEQ multiplex PCR, yet TCRdb's version contains in-frame clones alone and is incomplete. The data hold about 290,000 clones, with roughly 64% observed a single time. Specified treatment: oral pan-JAK inhibitor, 5-10 mg twice daily. This CDR3 contains 14 residues. Germline V lookup: CDR1 ENHRY, CDR2 SYGVKD. Trimming took off 10 bases at V and 4 bases at J, with 18 bases between the two ends. V and J are TRBV10-3 and TRBJ2-3, with D unclear. The specimen was CD4+ T cells sorted from blood, collected at week 24, from a patient treated with tofacitinib. The source is a human donor with alopecia areata. CDR3 nucleotides: TGTGCCACTATGAAGCTGGCTCAAGCAGATACGCAGTATTTT. This gives the protein CATMKLAQADTQYF.